In this sample, the clone carrying this T cell receptor (beta chain) turned up once. The antigen is not known. This specimen comes from a study of T cells in localized non-small cell lung cancer. General observations from the study: Analysis by sequencing included only one tumor region, so heterogeneity remains possible. Clonality of T cells reached its maximum in uninvolved adjacent lung, surpassing tumor. Researchers found a median approximately 60 of the top 100 tumor clones in adjacent lung.

Germline V gives CDR1 SGHRS, CDR2 YFSETQ. Trimming at V came to 3 bases and at J to 5 bases, leaving 8 bases not matched to a gene. The CDR3 covers 14 residues. Clones were read by immunoSEQ multiplex PCR, and TCRdb kept only the in-frame ones, dropping some. The table lists around 15,000 clones, around 85% of them singletons, with 24% in the top ten. This specimen consisted of peripheral blood, obtained before any cancer treatment. The chain couples TRBV5-1 to TRBJ2-7; 7 positions agree with TRBD1. The sequence came from a female donor older than 55 with stage I squamous cell lung carcinoma. CDR3 amino acids: CASSSTGFWDEQYF. CDR3 nucleotide sequence: TGCGCCAGCAGCTCGACAGGGTTTTGGGACGAGCAGTACTTC.